The 10 T cell receptor beta chains given below trace back to one sample, sequenced in a study of kidney transplant recipient with SARS-CoV-2 infection. TCRdb independently ran MiXCR on the reads; one entry per CDR3 protein. This table holds about 240,000 distinct CDR3 sequences, about 28% found once. Sequenced material: a blood sample, taken at baseline and around day 110 from a kidney transplant recipient. Receptors were obtained from a young adult male patient who had COVID-19 and was a kidney transplant recipient. Some T cells may have come from the graft donor.

The chain employs TRBV5-3 and TRBJ1-2; no reliable D call. TRBV5-3 counts as an open reading frame of uncertain function. Trimming removed 7 bases at V and 4 bases at J, with 23 bases between. The length of the CDR3 is 16 residues. The CDR3 DNA reads TGTGCCAGACATCGCATAGTGGTGAGAAAGACCTATGGCTACACCTTC. This gives the protein CARHRIVVRKTYGYTF.

This clonotype was observed at least ten times. The rearrangement uses TRBV19 and TRBJ2-2; D is perhaps TRBD2 (6 bases). Germline V gene data show CDR1 as LNHDA and CDR2 as SQIVND (reference sequence). CDR3 size: 16 residues. Trimming pared 1 base from V and 6 bases from J, leaving 15 bases between. As DNA, the CDR3 is TGTGCCAGTAGTATAGTTGGAGGGTTTGGGTCCGGGGAGCTGTTTTTT. This encodes CASSIVGGFGSGELFF.

In its sample, this clonotype was seen many times. The gene calls are TRBV3-1 and TRBJ2-5; D uncertain. This CDR3 has 17 amino acids. Germline V lookup: CDR1 LGHDT, CDR2 YNNKEL (reference sequence). V was pared by 5 bases and J by 5 bases, with 24 bases between. Here the CDR3 DNA reads TGTGCCAGCAGCACTGTGAATCCCATTTCTTTCTCTGAGACCCAGTACTTC. It is translated as CASSTVNPISFSETQYF.

Comment on this clonotype: A much larger clone sits a single nucleotide away, making a read error possible. CDR3 DNA sequence: TGTGCCAGCAGCTTCAAAGCTGAATCTCGAAGGACCTATGGCTACACCTTC. Amino acid sequence: CASSFKAESRRTYGYTF. The chain has TRBV7-6 and TRBJ1-2; no clear D. The CDR3 contains 17 residues. The germline CDR1 and CDR2 sequences are SGHVS and FNYEAQ. V shed 3 bases and J shed 4 bases, with 21 bases lying between them.

Remarks on this clonotype: A read error may be the cause here, since a much bigger clone is one base away. The genes are TRBV20-1 and TRBJ1-1, with 7 bases matching TRBD1. The germline gives CDR1 DFQATT, CDR2 SNEGSKA (reference sequence). There are 16 residues in the CDR3. The DNA of the CDR3 is TGCAGTGCTAGTCGGGACAGAAAGTTCCCTGGGACTGAAGTTTTCTTT. Protein: CSASRDRKFPGTEVFF.

At least ten counts were recorded for this clonotype. V gene TRBV7-3 combines with J gene TRBJ2-2; the D is unclear. Germline CDR1 reads SGHTA; CDR2 reads FQGTGA. The CDR3 is 15 amino acids. V lost 3 bases and J 5 bases, leaving 13 bases between the germline ends. The chain's CDR3 is CASSFLDTTTGELFF. CDR3 in DNA: TGTGCCAGCAGCTTCCTCGACACGACGACCGGGGAGCTGTTTTTT.

This clonotype was detected ten times or more. The chain joins TRBV30 to TRBJ1-2; no reliable D call. This CDR3 has 16 amino acids. The germline V gene has CDR1 GTSNPN and CDR2 SVGIG (reference sequence). V was clipped by 5 bases and J by 4 bases, with 23 bases between them. DNA of the CDR3: TGTGCCTGGCGAATACCGCGTTATAGAAAGACCTATGGCTACACCTTC. It specifies CAWRIPRYRKTYGYTF.

For this clonotype: A much larger clone differs from this one at a single base, so this may be a read error. V and J are TRBV6-6 and TRBJ1-2; D is ambiguous. The CDR3 spans 17 residues. Germline values: CDR1 MNHNY, CDR2 SVGAGI (reference sequence). DNA of the CDR3: TGTACCAGCAGTACAGACGCAGGTGGGAGAAAGACCTATGGCTACACCTTC. As protein: CTSSTDAGGRKTYGYTF.

Many counts were recorded for this clonotype. The rearrangement uses TRBV7-9 and TRBJ1-2, with D uncertain. Germline V gene data show CDR1 as SEHNR and CDR2 as FQNEAQ (reference sequence). The CDR3 loop spans 14 amino acids. Trimming pared 4 bases from V and 10 bases from J, leaving 19 bases between. In DNA form, the CDR3 reads TGTGCCAGCAGCTCCTTACAAGGCGATCCTGTCTACACCTTC. Its protein product is CASSSLQGDPVYTF.

Comments on this clonotype: A read error is possible here, since a much larger clone lies one base away. The chain joins TRBV6-5 to TRBJ1-2; D not certain. The CDR3 is 17 residues long. Trimming cost V 4 bases and J 4 bases, with 22 bases left between them. Germline V CDR1 and CDR2: MNHEY, SVGAGI. This chain's CDR3 is CASSSDPGERKTYGYTF. The DNA for the CDR3 is TGTGCCAGCAGTTCTGATCCAGGTGAGAGAAAGACCTATGGCTACACCTTC.